One sample yielded the 2 T cell receptor beta chains listed below, sequenced in a study of read filtering for tumor transcriptome and immune sequencing. From roughly 390 ng of RNA, a library with molecular barcoded alpha/delta and beta/gamma adaptors was made. TCRdb reprocessed the reads with MiXCR, giving one entry per CDR3 protein. Of 35,000 to 50,000 distinct CDR3 sequences listed, around 21% were seen once; the top ten hold less than 45%. Material for sequencing was a population of CD138-negative cells sorted from bone marrow. The receptors were sampled from a donor at least 40 years old with multiple myeloma.

This clonotype was seen many times. The V and J genes are TRBV28 and TRBJ2-7, with D perhaps assigned TRBD1 or TRBD2 (5 bases each). The germline V gene has CDR1 MDHEN and CDR2 SYDVKM. The CDR3 runs 13 residues. V lost 5 bases and J lost 3, with 11 bases in between. CDR3: CASSLGTSYEQYF. The CDR3, as DNA: TGTGCCAGCAGTCTCGGGACCAGCTACGAGCAGTACTTC.

As to this clonotype: One end of the junction does not line up with germline, which may come from a read error. The V call is TRBV6-5, the J call TRBJ1-5, with D perhaps TRBD1 (6 bases). The germline CDR1 and CDR2 sequences are MNHEY and SVGAGI. The CDR3 is 14 amino acids. The CDR3 is CASSYRQGHQLQHF. Here the CDR3 DNA reads TGTGCCAGCAGTTACAGGCAGGGGCATCAGCTCCAGCATTTT.